Sequencing of this T cell receptor (beta chain) was carried out in a study of T-cell memory formation after mild COVID-19. TCRdb reanalysed the 5' RACE reads using MiXCR and keeps one entry per CDR3 protein. The sample holds roughly 580,000 distinct CDR3 sequences; approximately 19% are singletons and the top ten take around 12%. Study results and limitations: CD4+ clones that contracted lay mainly in CM and EM; CD8+ ones lay in EMRA. Clones from the second wave (peaking day 37) had unconfirmed SARS-CoV-2 specificity.

J gave up 6 bases and V 0 bases, and 10 bases lay outside the gene matches. Germline-derived CDR1 and CDR2 are MGHRA and YSYEKL. CDR3 length: 17 amino acids. On this clonotype itself: Its cognate antigen is unknown.

The sequence derives from an adult woman who had mild COVID-19 (a few samples of this study predate the infection). Cell type and time point are not known. The chain uses TRBV4-1 and TRBJ2-5; 10 bases are shared with TRBD2. Sequencing input: PBMCs or a T cell subset sorted from them (not recorded which). CDR3 region: CASSQEVKASGGQTQYF. CDR3 bases: TGCGCCAGCAGCCAAGAGGTTAAGGCTAGCGGGGGTCAGACCCAGTACTTC.